The 22 T cell receptor beta chains presented below share a single source sample, sequenced in a study of PD-1 blockade in classical Hodgkin lymphoma (dated by TCRdb to 2020 to 2021). Library method: the immunoSEQ multiplex PCR assay. This is the immuneACCESS table as TCRdb keeps it, with only in-frame sequences that have V and J called. A part of the clones is gone; compared with another copy, unresolved V genes explain less than half, and the rest is unexplained. The sample table records over 20,000 clones; roughly four fifths of these occur just once. Of the sample, approximately 25% falls within the top ten clones. This specimen's time point label, interpreted: cycle 2 day 1 (C2D1) of nivolumab. Relapse after autologous stem cell transplantation had occurred in all trial patients, and cohorts A, B and C were distinguished by prior brentuximab vedotin exposure. The source material was peripheral blood mononuclear cells (PBMCs), sampled before the second cycle of nivolumab. The receptors shown here come from a human donor with classical Hodgkin lymphoma.

This sequence joins TRBV7-9 and TRBJ2-3, with 12 bases lining up with TRBD2. Germline V CDR1 and CDR2: SEHNR, FQNEAQ (reference sequence). V lost 1 base to trimming and J lost 1 base; unmatched junction nucleotides: 0. This CDR3 is 16 amino acids long. CDR3 sequence (DNA): TGTGCCAGCAGCTTAGGGACTAGCGGGGGCACAGATACGCAGTATTTT. It is translated as CASSLGTSGGTDTQYF.

The chain is built from TRBV20-1 and TRBJ2-5; unclear D gene. V lost 6 bases, J lost 5 bases, and 10 bases lay in between. The germline V gene has CDR1 DFQATT and CDR2 SNEGSKA (reference sequence). The CDR3 is 11 residues long. In DNA, the CDR3 is TGCAGTGCCAAAAGTTTGGAGACCCAGTACTTC. This codes for CSAKSLETQYF.

The genes are TRBV27 and TRBJ2-7; TRBD2 might be the D (6 bases). This CDR3 region has 15 residues. Trimming removed 8 bases at V and 0 bases at J, with 17 bases between. CDR1 and CDR2 (germline): MNHEY, SMNVEV (reference sequence). DNA of the CDR3: TGTGCCAGCTCCCTTGGGGGGTATAGCTCCTACGAGCAGTACTTC. As protein: CASSLGGYSSYEQYF.

The CDR3 is CASSRRGGLSYEQYF. In nucleotides, the CDR3 is TGTGCCAGCAGCCGCCGGGGGGGCTTATCCTACGAGCAGTACTTC. The rearrangement uses TRBV7-8 and TRBJ2-7; 8 nucleotides agree with TRBD2. The CDR3 spans 15 residues. J lost 1 base, V lost 5 bases, and 7 bases had no gene match. Germline CDR1 and CDR2: SGHVS and FQNEAQ.

The chain combines TRBV10-2 with TRBJ1-3; no definite D call. This CDR3 is built from 15 residues. Trimming cost V 3 bases and J 0 bases, with 9 bases left between them. Per germline, CDR1 WSHSY and CDR2 SAAADI. CDR3 nucleotides: TGCGCCAGCAGTGATAGGACCCGCTCTGGAAACACCATATATTTT. This translates into CASSDRTRSGNTIYF.

This chain uses TRBV11-3 with TRBJ2-7; a possible D gene is TRBD2 (6 bases). This CDR3 comprises 16 residues. V lost 0 bases and J 4 bases, leaving 16 bases between the germline ends. Germline CDR1 and CDR2: SGHNT and YENEEA. CDR3 residues: CASSLDSSEGPYEQYF. The CDR3 coding sequence is TGTGCCAGCAGCTTAGACTCTAGCGAGGGACCATACGAGCAGTACTTC.

The chain has TRBV5-1 and TRBJ1-1; D may be TRBD1 (5 bases). The V gene lost 4 bases and the J gene lost 1 base, with 8 bases spanning the gap. The CDR3 extends over 13 amino acids. The V gene's germline CDR1 is SGHRS and CDR2 YFSETQ. CDR3 in DNA: TGCGCCAGCAGCCTAACAGGGAACACTGAAGCTTTCTTT. Translation: CASSLTGNTEAFF.

This chain links TRBV10-3 with TRBJ2-3; possible D gene TRBD2, 6 bases. Trimming removed 4 bases from V and 2 bases from J, with 13 bases in between. There are 15 residues in the CDR3. The V gene's germline CDR1 is ENHRY and CDR2 SYGVKD. The CDR3 is CAISGDFLFTDTQYF. The CDR3 nucleotides are TGTGCCATCAGTGGGGACTTCCTCTTCACAGATACGCAGTATTTT.

Worth noting for this clone: Compared with germline, one end of the junction differs, possibly owing to a read error. The chain carries TRBV10-3 and TRBJ1-1, with a possible D match to TRBD1 (5 bases). This CDR3 comprises 12 residues. Germline V gene lookup returns CDR1 ENHRY and CDR2 SYGVKD. This CDR3 is CASSESDSEAFF. Written as DNA, the CDR3 is TGTGCCAGCAGTGAATCCGACAGTGAAGCTTTCTTT.

The CDR3 loop reads CASAGTDYNSPLHF. The CDR3 DNA reads TGTGCCAGCGCCGGGACAGACTATAATTCACCCCTCCACTTT. This chain connects TRBV2 to TRBJ1-6; 7 nucleotides match TRBD1. Germline CDR1 and CDR2: SNHLY and FYNNEI. The ends lost 8 bases at V and 3 bases at J; junction bases unmatched: 4. There are 14 residues in the CDR3.

To note about this clone: This clone may be a read error of a much larger clone one base away. The rearrangement links TRBV5-6 to TRBJ1-5; D is possibly TRBD1 (6 bases). V lost 2 bases and J 0 bases, leaving 12 bases between the germline ends. The CDR3 extends over 16 amino acids. Germline CDR1 SGHDT, CDR2 YYEEEE. The CDR3 DNA sequence: TGTGCCAGCAGCTTAGGACAGCCCTATAGCAATCAGCCCCAGCATTTT. Protein: CASSLGQPYSNQPQHF.

The rearrangement uses TRBV30 and TRBJ2-3; TRBD1 might be the D (5 bases). The CDR3 has 15 residues. V shed 5 bases and J shed 2 bases, with 17 bases lying between them. CDR1 GTSNPN and CDR2 SVGIG come from the germline V gene (reference sequence). CDR3 DNA sequence: TGTGCCTGGTCAACTCAGGGATATTACACAGATACGCAGTATTTT. Protein product: CAWSTQGYYTDTQYF.

V and J are TRBV13 and TRBJ2-1; D might be TRBD2 (6 bases). V was cut by 6 bases and J by 13 bases, with 16 bases left in between. The CDR3 is 12 amino acids. Germline-derived CDR1 and CDR2 are PRHDT and FYEKMQ (reference sequence). CDR3 nucleotide sequence: TGTGCCAGCAGTCAAATGGGGGGTTTCCAGTTCTTC. Its translation: CASSQMGGFQFF.

The rearrangement links TRBV23-1 to TRBJ1-2; no clear D. Being an ORF, TRBV23-1 has a function that is uncertain. V was shortened by 1 base and J by 12 bases, with 3 bases between the two germline ends. The CDR3 is 9 amino acids. DNA for the CDR3: TGCGCCAGCAGTCAATGGAACACCTTC. It encodes CASSQWNTF.

V gene TRBV5-6 combines with J gene TRBJ2-3; D remains ambiguous. Trimming cost V 2 bases and J 4 bases, with 11 bases left between them. Germline V lookup: CDR1 SGHDT, CDR2 YYEEEE. The CDR3 has 14 amino acids. Here the CDR3 reads CASSFRASSDTQYF. The CDR3 nucleotides read TGTGCCAGCAGCTTTCGGGCTTCTTCAGATACGCAGTATTTT.

The V call is TRBV28, the J call TRBJ2-7, with TRBD1 matching over 8 bases. Germline values: CDR1 MDHEN, CDR2 SYDVKM. After removal of 3 bases from V and 0 bases from J, the junction contained 1 base not matched to a gene. The CDR3 length is 14 residues. The CDR3: CASSFTGGSYEQYF. The CDR3 region has the DNA TGTGCCAGCAGTTTTACAGGGGGCTCCTACGAGCAGTACTTC. The variable domain in full, completed from reference TRBV28 and TRBJ2-7, reads DVKVTQSSRYLVKRTGEKVFLECVQDMDHENMFWYRQDPGLGLRLIYFSYDVKMKEKGDIPEGYSVSREKKERFSLILESASTNQTSMYLCASSFTGGSYEQYFGPGTRLTVT.

In this sample, this clone turned up once. The chain uses TRBV29-1 and TRBJ2-1; no clear D. V dropped 1 base and J dropped 6 bases, with 13 bases sitting between them. Germline lookup yields CDR1 SQVTM and CDR2 ANQGSEA. The CDR3 loop spans 14 amino acids. The CDR3 region has the DNA TGCAGCGTTGAAGGCGGAAACACAGCCAATGAGCAGTTCTTC. It codes for CSVEGGNTANEQFF.

The chain joins TRBV6-5 to TRBJ2-7, with 10 bases matching TRBD1. The germline gives CDR1 MNHEY, CDR2 SVGAGI. The CDR3 covers 15 residues. The ends lost 5 bases at V and 0 bases at J; junction bases unmatched: 4. This chain's CDR3 is CASSMRTGGSYEQYF. In nucleotides, the CDR3 is TGTGCCAGCAGTATGCGGACAGGGGGCTCCTACGAGCAGTACTTC.

This clone has just one count. The J gene is TRBJ2-2, the V gene TRBV6-5, with TRBD1 matching over 9 bases. V gave up 5 bases and J gave up 5 bases; unmatched junction bases: 6. The CDR3 consists of 15 residues. Germline loops: CDR1 MNHEY, CDR2 SVGAGI. The CDR3, as DNA: TGTGCCAGCAGTCCTCGGACAGGGGAGACCGGGGAGCTGTTTTTT. Translated, it gives CASSPRTGETGELFF.

The chain links TRBV7-6 to TRBJ2-7; a possible D gene is TRBD2 (6 bases). CDR3 length: 13 residues. V was clipped by 5 bases and J by 0 bases, with 8 bases between them. Germline-derived CDR1 and CDR2 are SGHVS and FNYEAQ. The CDR3 protein is CASSRDFSYEQYF. The CDR3 bases are TGTGCCAGCAGCCGGGACTTCTCCTACGAGCAGTACTTC.

CDR3 in amino acids: CASSIDSPPETQYF. CDR3 in DNA: TGTGCCAGTAGTATAGACAGTCCCCCAGAGACCCAGTACTTC. The chain is built from TRBV19 and TRBJ2-5; D gene ambiguous. This CDR3 is 14 amino acids long. Trimming removed 0 bases at V and 4 bases at J, with 9 bases between. Germline assignment: CDR1 LNHDA and CDR2 SQIVND (reference sequence).

This clone was picked up one time. The V gene is TRBV10-2, the J gene TRBJ2-5, with D perhaps matching TRBD2 (5 bases). V lost 3 bases to trimming and J lost 5 bases, with 13 bases between them. CDR1 and CDR2 (germline): WSHSY, SAAADI. This CDR3 has 14 residues. The CDR3: CASSDIPPGETQYF. The DNA for the CDR3 is TGCGCCAGCAGTGATATTCCCCCGGGGGAGACCCAGTACTTC.